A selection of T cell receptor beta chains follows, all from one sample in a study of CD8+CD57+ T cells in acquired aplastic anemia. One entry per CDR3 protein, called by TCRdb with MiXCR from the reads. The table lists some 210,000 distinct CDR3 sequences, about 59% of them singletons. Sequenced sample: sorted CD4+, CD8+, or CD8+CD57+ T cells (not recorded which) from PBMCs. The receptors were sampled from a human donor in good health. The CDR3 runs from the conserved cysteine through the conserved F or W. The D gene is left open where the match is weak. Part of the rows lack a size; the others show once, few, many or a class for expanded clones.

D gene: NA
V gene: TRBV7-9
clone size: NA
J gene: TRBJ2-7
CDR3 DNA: TGTGCCAGCAGCTACGATGCGGCCTCCTACGAGCAGTACTTC
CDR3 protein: CASSYDAASYEQYF

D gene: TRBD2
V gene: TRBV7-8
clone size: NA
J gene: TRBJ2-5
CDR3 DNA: TGTGCCAGCAGCCTTAGCGGGGAGGTGACCCAGTACTTC
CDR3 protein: CASSLSGEVTQYF

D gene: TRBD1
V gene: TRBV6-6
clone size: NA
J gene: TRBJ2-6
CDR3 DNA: TGTGCCAGCAGTTACCCTAAGACAGGGGATCTCTCTGGGGCCAACGTCCTGACTTTC
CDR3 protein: CASSYPKTGDLSGANVLTF

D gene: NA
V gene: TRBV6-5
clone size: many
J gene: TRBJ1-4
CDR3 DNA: TGTGCCAGCAGTTACTCATCCGGGCTGGAACTGTTTTTT
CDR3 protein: CASSYSSGLELFF

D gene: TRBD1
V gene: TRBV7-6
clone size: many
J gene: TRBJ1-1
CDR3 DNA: TGTGCCAGCAGCTCCGGACAGGGGAACACTGAAGCTTTCTTT
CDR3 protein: CASSSGQGNTEAFF

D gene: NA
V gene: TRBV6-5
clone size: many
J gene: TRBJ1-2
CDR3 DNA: TGTGCCAGCAGTTACTCGTCAGTCAGGAGGGACTATGGCTACACCTTC
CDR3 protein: CASSYSSVRRDYGYTF

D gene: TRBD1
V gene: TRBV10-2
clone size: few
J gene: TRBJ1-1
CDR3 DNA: TGCGCCAGCAGTGATCAGGGGGCTAGGAACACTGAAGCTTTCTTT
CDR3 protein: CASSDQGARNTEAFF

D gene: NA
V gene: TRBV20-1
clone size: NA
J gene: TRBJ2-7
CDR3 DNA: TGCAGTGCGCCCCGGGACACTCACTACGAGCAGTACTTC
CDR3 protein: CSAPRDTHYEQYF

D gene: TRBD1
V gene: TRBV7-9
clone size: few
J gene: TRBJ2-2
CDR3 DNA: TGTGCCAGCAGCTTAAGTGGGACAGGGGGCTTT
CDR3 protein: CASSLSGTGGF

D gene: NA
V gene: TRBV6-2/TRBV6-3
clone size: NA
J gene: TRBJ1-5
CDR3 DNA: TGTGCCAGCAGTTACTCAGGGATCCATCAGCCCCAGCATTTT
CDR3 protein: CASSYSGIHQPQHF

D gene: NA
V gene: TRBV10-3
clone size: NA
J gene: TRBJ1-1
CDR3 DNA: TGTGCCATCAGGGACTCCTTGGTGGCTGAAGCTTTCTTT
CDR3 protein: CAIRDSLVAEAFF

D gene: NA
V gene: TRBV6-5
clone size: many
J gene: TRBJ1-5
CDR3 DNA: TGTGCCAGCAGTTATATAGGGGGTCTTGATCAGCCCCAGCATTTT
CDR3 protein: CASSYIGGLDQPQHF

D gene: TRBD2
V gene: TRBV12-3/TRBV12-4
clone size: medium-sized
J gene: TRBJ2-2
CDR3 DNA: TGTGCCAGCAGCCTCCTCGGACTAGCAATCGGGGAGCTGTTTTTT
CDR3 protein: CASSLLGLAIGELFF

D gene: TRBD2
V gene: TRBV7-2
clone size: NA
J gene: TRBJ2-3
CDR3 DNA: TGTGCCAGCAGCTTGGGGCCGGGACTAGCGGGGAGCACAGATACGCAGTATTTT
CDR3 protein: CASSLGPGLAGSTDTQYF

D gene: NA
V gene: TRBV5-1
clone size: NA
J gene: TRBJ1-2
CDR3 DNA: TGCGCCAGCAGCTTGGAGGGCCGGACTAACTATGGCTACACCTTC
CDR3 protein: CASSLEGRTNYGYTF

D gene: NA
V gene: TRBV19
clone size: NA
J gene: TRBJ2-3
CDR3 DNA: TGTGCCAGTATAAAACCAAACACAGATACGCAGTATTTT
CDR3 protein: CASIKPNTDTQYF

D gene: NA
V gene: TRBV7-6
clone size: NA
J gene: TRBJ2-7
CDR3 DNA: TGTGCCAGCAGCTCAACCGGGGAGACAACCTACGAGCAGTACTTC
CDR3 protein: CASSSTGETTYEQYF

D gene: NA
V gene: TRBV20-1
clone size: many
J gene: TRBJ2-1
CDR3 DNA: TGCAGTGCTAGAGTAACCACCTACAATGAGCAGTTCTTC
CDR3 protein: CSARVTTYNEQFF

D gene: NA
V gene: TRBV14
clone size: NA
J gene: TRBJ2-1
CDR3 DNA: TGTGCCAGCAGCCAAGGCCTAGGACAGTTCTTC
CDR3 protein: CASSQGLGQFF

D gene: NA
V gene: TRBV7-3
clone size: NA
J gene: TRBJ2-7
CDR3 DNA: TGTGCCAGCAGCTTAATTCCGGACAGTACCCTACGGGAGCAGTACTTC
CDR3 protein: CASSLIPDSTLREQYF

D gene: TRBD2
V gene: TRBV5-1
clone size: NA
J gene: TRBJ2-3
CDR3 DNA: TGCGCCAGCAGCTTGGGTGAGCGGGGAACAGATACGCAGTATTTT
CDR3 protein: CASSLGERGTDTQYF

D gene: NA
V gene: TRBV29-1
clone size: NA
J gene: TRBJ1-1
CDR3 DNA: TGCAGCGTTTTATCAGTGAACACTGAAGCTTTCTTT
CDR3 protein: CSVLSVNTEAFF

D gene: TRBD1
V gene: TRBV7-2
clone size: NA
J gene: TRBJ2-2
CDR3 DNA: TGTGCCAGCAGCCCTTATCCTAAGGGGGCCGCCGGGGAGCTGTTTTTT
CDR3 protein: CASSPYPKGAAGELFF

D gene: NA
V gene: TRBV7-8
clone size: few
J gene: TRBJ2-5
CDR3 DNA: TGTGCCAGCAGCCGAATACGGGGAAAAGAGACCCAGTACTTC
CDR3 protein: CASSRIRGKETQYF

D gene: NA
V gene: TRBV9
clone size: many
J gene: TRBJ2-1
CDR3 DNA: TGTGCCAGCAGCGTAGCTCGGAACAATGAGCAGTTCTTC
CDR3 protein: CASSVARNNEQFF